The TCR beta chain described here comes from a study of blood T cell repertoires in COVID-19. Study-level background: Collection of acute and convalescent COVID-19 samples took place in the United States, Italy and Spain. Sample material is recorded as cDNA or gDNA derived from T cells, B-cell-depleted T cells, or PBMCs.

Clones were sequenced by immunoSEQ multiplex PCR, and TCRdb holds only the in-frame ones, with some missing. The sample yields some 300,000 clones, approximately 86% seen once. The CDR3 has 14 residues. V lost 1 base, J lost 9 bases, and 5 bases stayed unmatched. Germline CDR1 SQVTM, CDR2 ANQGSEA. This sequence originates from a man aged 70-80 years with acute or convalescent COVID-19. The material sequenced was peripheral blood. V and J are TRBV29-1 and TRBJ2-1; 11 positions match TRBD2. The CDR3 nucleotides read TGCAGCGTTGAAGTAGCGGGGGGGCCTGGTGAGCAGTTCTTC. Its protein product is CSVEVAGGPGEQFF.